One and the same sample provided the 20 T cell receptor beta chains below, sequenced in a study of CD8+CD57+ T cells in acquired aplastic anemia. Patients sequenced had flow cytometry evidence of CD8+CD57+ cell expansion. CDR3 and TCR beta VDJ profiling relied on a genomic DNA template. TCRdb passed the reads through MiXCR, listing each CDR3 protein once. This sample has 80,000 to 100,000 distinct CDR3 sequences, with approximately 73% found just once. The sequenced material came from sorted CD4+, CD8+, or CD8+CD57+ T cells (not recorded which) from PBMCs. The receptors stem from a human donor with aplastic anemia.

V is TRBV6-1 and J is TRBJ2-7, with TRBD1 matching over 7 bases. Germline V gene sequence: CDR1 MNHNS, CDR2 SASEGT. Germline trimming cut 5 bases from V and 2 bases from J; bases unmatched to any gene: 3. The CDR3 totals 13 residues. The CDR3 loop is CASSTDRAYEQYF. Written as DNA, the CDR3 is TGTGCCAGCAGTACCGACAGGGCCTACGAGCAGTACTTC.

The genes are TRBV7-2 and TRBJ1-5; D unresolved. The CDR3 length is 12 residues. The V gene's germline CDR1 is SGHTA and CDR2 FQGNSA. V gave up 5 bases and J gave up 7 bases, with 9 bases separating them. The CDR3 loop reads CASSPPEQPQHF. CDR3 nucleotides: TGTGCCAGCAGCCCACCCGAACAGCCCCAGCATTTT.

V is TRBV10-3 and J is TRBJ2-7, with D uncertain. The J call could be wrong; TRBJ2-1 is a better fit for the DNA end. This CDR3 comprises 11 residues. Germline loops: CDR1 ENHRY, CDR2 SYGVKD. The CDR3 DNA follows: TGTGCCATCCTCCGGGTCAATGAGCAGTTCTTC. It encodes CAILRVNEQFF.

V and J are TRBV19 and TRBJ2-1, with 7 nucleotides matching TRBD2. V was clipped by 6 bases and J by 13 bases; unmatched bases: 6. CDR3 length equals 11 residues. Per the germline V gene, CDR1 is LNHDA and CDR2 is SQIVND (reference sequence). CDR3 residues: CASRSGLDQFF. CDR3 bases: TGTGCCAGTAGATCAGGACTAGATCAGTTCTTC.

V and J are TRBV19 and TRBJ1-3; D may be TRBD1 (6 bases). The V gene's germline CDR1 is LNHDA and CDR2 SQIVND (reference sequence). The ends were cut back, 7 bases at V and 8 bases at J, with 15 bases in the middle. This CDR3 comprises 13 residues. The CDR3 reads CASTRPGADTIYF. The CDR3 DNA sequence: TGTGCCAGTACTCGTCCAGGGGCCGACACCATATATTTT.

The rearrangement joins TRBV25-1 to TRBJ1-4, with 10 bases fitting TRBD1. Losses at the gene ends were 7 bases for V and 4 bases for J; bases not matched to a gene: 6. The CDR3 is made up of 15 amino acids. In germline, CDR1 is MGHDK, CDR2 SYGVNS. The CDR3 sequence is CASKADRGSNEKLFF. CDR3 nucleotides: TGTGCCAGCAAGGCGGACAGGGGGAGTAATGAAAAACTGTTTTTT.

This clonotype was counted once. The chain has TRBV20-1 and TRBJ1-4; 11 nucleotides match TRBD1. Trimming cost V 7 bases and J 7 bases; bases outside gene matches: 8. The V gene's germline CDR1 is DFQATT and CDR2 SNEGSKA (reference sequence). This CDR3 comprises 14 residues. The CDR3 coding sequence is TGCAGTGGTGGGACAGGGGGAGGTGGTGAAAAACTGTTTTTT. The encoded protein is CSGGTGGGGEKLFF.

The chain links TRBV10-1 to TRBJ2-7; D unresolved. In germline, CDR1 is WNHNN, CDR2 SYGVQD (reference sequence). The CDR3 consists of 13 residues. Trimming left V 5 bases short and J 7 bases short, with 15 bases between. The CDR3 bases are TGCGCCAGCAGTAGAAGCCCCGCCGGGGAGCAGTACTTC. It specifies CASSRSPAGEQYF.

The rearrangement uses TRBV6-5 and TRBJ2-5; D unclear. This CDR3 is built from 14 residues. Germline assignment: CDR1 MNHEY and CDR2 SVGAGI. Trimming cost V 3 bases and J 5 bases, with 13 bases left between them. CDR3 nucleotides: TGTGCCAGCAGTTATGGCCGGGTACGGGAGACCCAGTACTTC. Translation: CASSYGRVRETQYF.

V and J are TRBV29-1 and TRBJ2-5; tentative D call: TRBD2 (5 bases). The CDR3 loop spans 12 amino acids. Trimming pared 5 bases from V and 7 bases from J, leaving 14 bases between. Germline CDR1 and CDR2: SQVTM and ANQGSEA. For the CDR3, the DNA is TGCAGCGTTCTCCAAGGGAGCGGGACCCAGTACTTC. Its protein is CSVLQGSGTQYF.

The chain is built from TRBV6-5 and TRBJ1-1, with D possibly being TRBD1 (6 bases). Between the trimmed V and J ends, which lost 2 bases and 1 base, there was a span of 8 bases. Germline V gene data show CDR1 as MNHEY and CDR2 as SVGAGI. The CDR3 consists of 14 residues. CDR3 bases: TGTGCCAGCAGTTACGGGGGCCCGAACACTGAAGCTTTCTTT. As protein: CASSYGGPNTEAFF.

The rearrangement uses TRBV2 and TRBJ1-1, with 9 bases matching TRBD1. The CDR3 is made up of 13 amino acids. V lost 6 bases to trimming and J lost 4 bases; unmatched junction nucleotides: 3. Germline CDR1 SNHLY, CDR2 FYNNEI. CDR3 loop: CASRGQGGTEAFF. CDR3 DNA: TGTGCCAGCAGGGGACAGGGTGGCACTGAAGCTTTCTTT.

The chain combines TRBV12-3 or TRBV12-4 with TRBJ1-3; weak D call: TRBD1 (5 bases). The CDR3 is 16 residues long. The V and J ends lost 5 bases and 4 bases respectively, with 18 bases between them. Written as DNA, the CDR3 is TGTGCCAGCAGTCCGCGGGACGCCGTGGGAGGAAACACCATATATTTT. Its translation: CASSPRDAVGGNTIYF.

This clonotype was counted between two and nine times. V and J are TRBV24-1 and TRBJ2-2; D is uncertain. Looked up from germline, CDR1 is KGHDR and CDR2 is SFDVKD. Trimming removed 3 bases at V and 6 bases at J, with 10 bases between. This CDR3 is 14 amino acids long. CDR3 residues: CATSDPGPPGELFF. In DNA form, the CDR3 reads TGTGCCACCAGTGATCCAGGTCCGCCCGGGGAGCTGTTTTTT.

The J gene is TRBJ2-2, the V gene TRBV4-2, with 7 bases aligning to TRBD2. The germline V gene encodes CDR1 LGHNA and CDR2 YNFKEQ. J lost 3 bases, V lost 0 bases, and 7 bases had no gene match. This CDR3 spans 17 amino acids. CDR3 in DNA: TGTGCCAGCAGCCAAGAGGGGCTAGCGGCATACACCGGGGAGCTGTTTTTT. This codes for CASSQEGLAAYTGELFF.

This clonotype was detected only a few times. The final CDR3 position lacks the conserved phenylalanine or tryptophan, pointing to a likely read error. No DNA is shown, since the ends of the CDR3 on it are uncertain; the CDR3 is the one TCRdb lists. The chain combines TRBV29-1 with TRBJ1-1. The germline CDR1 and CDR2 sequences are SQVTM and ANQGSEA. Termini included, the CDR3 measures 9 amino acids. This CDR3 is CRPERREGN.

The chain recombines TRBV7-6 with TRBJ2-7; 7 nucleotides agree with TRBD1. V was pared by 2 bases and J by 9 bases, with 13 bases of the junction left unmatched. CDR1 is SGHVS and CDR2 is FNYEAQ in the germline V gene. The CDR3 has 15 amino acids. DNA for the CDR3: TGTGCCAGCAGCTTATCCCGAGACAGGGAGCACGGGCAGTACTTC. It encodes CASSLSRDREHGQYF. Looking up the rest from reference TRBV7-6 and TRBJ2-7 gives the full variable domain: GAGVSQSPRYKVTKRGQDVALRCDPISGHVSLYWYRQALGQGPEFLTYFNYEAQQDKSGLPNDRFSAERPEGSISTLTIQRTEQRDSAMYRCASSLSRDREHGQYFGPGTRLTVT.

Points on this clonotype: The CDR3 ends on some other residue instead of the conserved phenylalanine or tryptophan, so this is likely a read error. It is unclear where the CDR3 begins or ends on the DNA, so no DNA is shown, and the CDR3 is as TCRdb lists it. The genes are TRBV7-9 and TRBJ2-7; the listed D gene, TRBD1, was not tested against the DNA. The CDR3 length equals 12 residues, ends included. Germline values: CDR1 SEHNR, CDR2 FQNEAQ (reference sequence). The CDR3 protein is CASSWGGYEQHL.

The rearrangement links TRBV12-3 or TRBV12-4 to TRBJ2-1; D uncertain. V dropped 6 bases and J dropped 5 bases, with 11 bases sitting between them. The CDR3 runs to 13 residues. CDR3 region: CASRISRDNEQFF. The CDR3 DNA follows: TGTGCCAGCAGGATTTCCAGAGACAATGAGCAGTTCTTC.

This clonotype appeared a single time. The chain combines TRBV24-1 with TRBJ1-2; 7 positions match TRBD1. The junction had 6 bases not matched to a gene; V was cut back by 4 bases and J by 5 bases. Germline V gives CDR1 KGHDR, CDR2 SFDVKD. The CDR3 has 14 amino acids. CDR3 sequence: CATSDPGTAYGYTF. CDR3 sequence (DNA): TGTGCCACCAGTGACCCCGGGACAGCTTATGGCTACACCTTC.